This record looks at one TCR beta chain sequence and its context. What it recognizes is unknown. This sample is part of a study of identical twins. Overall study results and limits: Abundant cord blood beta clonotypes carried fewer insertions; memory repertoires showed none. The analysis was cross-sectional rather than longitudinal within donors. Within monozygotic twins, out-of-frame TCR alpha sharing was underestimated by the models.

The germline CDR1 and CDR2 sequences are LGHNA and YNFKEQ. Trimming cost V 3 bases and J 6 bases, with 11 bases left between them. The length of the CDR3 is 14 residues. A universal primer site was incorporated via template switching, and the cDNA contained unique molecular identifiers. Using its own MiXCR run on the 5' RACE reads, TCRdb lists one record per CDR3 protein. The table includes 450,000 or so distinct CDR3 sequences, around 14% detected once. This same sample was also part of a study on yellow fever vaccine responses in identical twins.

The sequenced sample was CD4+ T cells sorted from blood. The chain links TRBV4-2 to TRBJ2-2; D is unresolved. The source is a woman younger than 30 in good health. For the CDR3, the DNA is TGTGCCAGCAGCCAGGATGTGGCCCCCGGGGAGCTGTTTTTT. Its translation: CASSQDVAPGELFF.